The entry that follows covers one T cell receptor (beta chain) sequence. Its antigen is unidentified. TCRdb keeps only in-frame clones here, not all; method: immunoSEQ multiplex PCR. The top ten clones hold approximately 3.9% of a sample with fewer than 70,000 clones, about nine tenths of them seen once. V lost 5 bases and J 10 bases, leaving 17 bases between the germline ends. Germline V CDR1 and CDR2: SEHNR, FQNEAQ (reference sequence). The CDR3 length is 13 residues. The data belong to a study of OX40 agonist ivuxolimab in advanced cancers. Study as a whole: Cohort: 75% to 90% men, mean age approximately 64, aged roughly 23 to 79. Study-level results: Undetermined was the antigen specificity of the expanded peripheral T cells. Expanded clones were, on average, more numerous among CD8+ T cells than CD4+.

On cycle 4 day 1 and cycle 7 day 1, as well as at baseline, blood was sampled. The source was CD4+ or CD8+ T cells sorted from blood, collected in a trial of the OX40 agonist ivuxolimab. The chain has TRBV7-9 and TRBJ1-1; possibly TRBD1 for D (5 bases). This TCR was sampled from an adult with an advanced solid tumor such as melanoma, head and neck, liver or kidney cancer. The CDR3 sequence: CASSPLPTVGAFF. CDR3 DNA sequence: TGTGCCAGCAGCCCTCTCCCGACAGTCGGAGCTTTCTTT.